Each of the 15 T cell receptor beta chains below was sequenced from the same sample in a study of T cell repertoires in cytomegalovirus infection. TCRdb analysed the reads with MiXCR anew, one entry per CDR3 protein. The profile shows fewer than 250,000 distinct CDR3 sequences, around an eighth of them singletons. The sequencing input was PBMCs. The receptors come from a human donor in good health (CMV status not recorded). Some clones in this sample may be carry-over from other donors' samples.

Ten or more counts support this clonotype. The V call is TRBV7-2, the J call TRBJ1-5; D is unclear. Germline lookup yields CDR1 SGHTA and CDR2 FQGNSA. Trimming left V 5 bases short and J 0 bases short, with 14 bases between. CDR3 length equals 16 residues. The CDR3 region is CASSAQPVYSNQPQHF. The CDR3 DNA reads TGTGCCAGCAGCGCACAGCCCGTGTATAGCAATCAGCCCCAGCATTTT. Complete variable domain (other parts from reference TRBV7-2 and TRBJ1-5): GAGVSQSPSNKVTEKGKDVELRCDPISGHTALYWYRQSLGQGLEFLIYFQGNSAPDKSGLPSDRFSAERTGGSVSTLTIQRTQQEDSAVYLCASSAQPVYSNQPQHFGDGTRLSIL.

This clonotype appeared a single time. The chain uses TRBV2 and TRBJ2-3, with D possibly TRBD1 on 7 matching bases. This CDR3 region has 15 residues. CDR1 and CDR2 (germline): SNHLY, FYNNEI. The V and J ends lost 6 bases and 6 bases respectively, with 19 bases between them. CDR3 region: CASSGGQFRSDTQYF. The CDR3 DNA follows: TGTGCCAGCAGCGGGGGACAGTTCCGATCCGATACGCAGTATTTT.

This clonotype has a count of ten or more. The chain combines TRBV28 with TRBJ2-2; the match to TRBD1 covers 7 bases. The junction had 4 bases not matched to a gene; V was cut back by 6 bases and J by 0 bases. This CDR3 comprises 15 residues. Per germline, CDR1 MDHEN and CDR2 SYDVKM. CDR3 nucleotides: TGTGCCAGCAGACCCGGGACAGCGAACACCGGGGAGCTGTTTTTT. This encodes CASRPGTANTGELFF.

This clonotype was observed a handful of times. This sequence joins TRBV6-2 or TRBV6-3 and TRBJ1-4; 11 nucleotides match TRBD1. With V trimmed by 6 bases and J by 7 bases, 7 bases remained unmatched. Germline V CDR1 and CDR2: MNHEY, SVGEGT. The CDR3 runs to 15 residues. The CDR3 loop reads CASSRTGGAGEKLFF. The CDR3 nucleotides are TGTGCCAGCAGCCGGACAGGGGGCGCCGGTGAAAAACTGTTTTTT.

For this clonotype: This may be a read error, as it is one base from a much larger clone. The V call is TRBV12-3 or TRBV12-4, the J call TRBJ2-1; 8 nucleotides match TRBD1. CDR3 size: 14 residues. The CDR3 region is CASRTGTGYNVQFF. The CDR3 nucleotides are TGTGCCAGCAGGACCGGGACAGGATACAATGTGCAGTTCTTC.

This clonotype was counted ten times or more. V is TRBV6-1 and J is TRBJ2-7; D could derive from TRBD1 or TRBD2 (5 bases each). From germline, CDR1 is MNHNS and CDR2 SASEGT. The CDR3 consists of 12 residues. Trimming took off 3 bases at V and 3 bases at J, with 6 bases between the two ends. CDR3: CASSERGYEQYF. Written as DNA, the CDR3 is TGTGCCAGCAGTGAGAGGGGCTACGAGCAGTACTTC.

About this clonotype itself: Since a much larger clone is just one base distant, this may be a read error. This chain connects TRBV10-3 to TRBJ2-2, with D perhaps TRBD1 or TRBD2 (5 bases each). This CDR3 comprises 15 residues. CDR1 and CDR2 (germline): ENHRY, SYGVKD. Trimming removed 8 bases from V and 1 base from J, with 14 bases in between. The DNA of the CDR3 is TGTGCCATCGGGGGTATCACTAGGAACACCGGGGAGCTGTTTTTT. Its translation is CAIGGITRNTGELFF.

At least ten counts were recorded for this clonotype. This sequence joins TRBV12-3 or TRBV12-4 and TRBJ2-1; weak D call: TRBD1 (6 bases). The CDR3 sequence is 12 residues long. V lost 5 bases, J lost 10 bases, and 12 bases lay in between. This CDR3 reads CASSLAGTEQFF. CDR3 DNA sequence: TGTGCCAGCAGTCTGGCCGGGACAGAGCAGTTCTTC.

The J gene is TRBJ2-2, the V gene TRBV6-2 or TRBV6-3, with D unclear. The CDR3 is 13 residues long. V was trimmed by 4 bases and J by 6 bases, leaving 9 bases between them. Germline assignment: CDR1 MNHEY and CDR2 SVGEGT. This chain's CDR3 is CASSWGSAGELFF. CDR3 coding DNA: TGTGCCAGCAGTTGGGGTTCGGCCGGGGAGCTGTTTTTT.

This clonotype was seen many times. This sequence joins TRBV12-3 or TRBV12-4 and TRBJ1-2, with no clear D. Trimming pared 6 bases from V and 2 bases from J, leaving 10 bases between. The CDR3 loop spans 13 amino acids. CDR3 coding DNA: TGTGCCAGCAGCCAAACTGAGAACTATGGCTACACCTTC. This gives the protein CASSQTENYGYTF.

This clonotype was detected many times. The gene calls are TRBV7-9 and TRBJ1-1, with TRBD1 matching 8 bases. The CDR3 spans 13 residues. After removal of 5 bases from V and 4 bases from J, the junction contained 3 bases not matched to a gene. Germline V gives CDR1 SEHNR, CDR2 FQNEAQ (reference sequence). The CDR3: CASSQTGVTEAFF. In DNA form, the CDR3 reads TGTGCCAGCAGCCAGACAGGGGTCACTGAAGCTTTCTTT.

Many counts were recorded for this clonotype. This chain uses TRBV7-8 with TRBJ2-3; 7 bases agree with TRBD1. The CDR3 totals 16 residues. Trimming removed 3 bases from V and 2 bases from J; junction bases left unmatched: 8. The germline V gene encodes CDR1 SGHVS and CDR2 FQNEAQ. The CDR3 nucleotides read TGTGCCAGCAGCTTCCCCCCGGGACAGAACACAGATACGCAGTATTTT. This translates into CASSFPPGQNTDTQYF.

This clonotype was recorded a few times. V usage is TRBV25-1 and J usage is TRBJ1-2; tentatively, D is TRBD1 (5 bases). CDR1 and CDR2 (germline): MGHDK, SYGVNS. V was cut by 1 base and J by 5 bases, with 14 bases left in between. The CDR3 length is 15 residues. The CDR3, as DNA: TGTGCCAGCAGTGAATGGGGCAGGGAGCAGTATGGCTACACCTTC. Protein sequence: CASSEWGREQYGYTF.

This clonotype was recorded at least ten times. V gene TRBV6-2 or TRBV6-3 combines with J gene TRBJ1-6; no firm D call. V was clipped by 2 bases and J by 7 bases, with 9 bases between them. The CDR3 covers 14 residues. Per germline, CDR1 MNHEY and CDR2 SVGEGT. The CDR3 nucleotides read TGTGCCAGCAGTTACGGGGAGGCGAATTCACCCCTCCACTTT. Protein product: CASSYGEANSPLHF.

The table lists this clonotype with many counts. This chain uses TRBV7-3 with TRBJ2-5; no definite D call. Trimming stripped 5 bases from V and 4 bases from J, with 11 bases between. CDR3 length: 13 residues. Germline values: CDR1 SGHTA, CDR2 FQGTGA. CDR3 residues: CASSQGPAETQYF. DNA for the CDR3: TGTGCCAGCAGCCAAGGCCCTGCAGAGACCCAGTACTTC.